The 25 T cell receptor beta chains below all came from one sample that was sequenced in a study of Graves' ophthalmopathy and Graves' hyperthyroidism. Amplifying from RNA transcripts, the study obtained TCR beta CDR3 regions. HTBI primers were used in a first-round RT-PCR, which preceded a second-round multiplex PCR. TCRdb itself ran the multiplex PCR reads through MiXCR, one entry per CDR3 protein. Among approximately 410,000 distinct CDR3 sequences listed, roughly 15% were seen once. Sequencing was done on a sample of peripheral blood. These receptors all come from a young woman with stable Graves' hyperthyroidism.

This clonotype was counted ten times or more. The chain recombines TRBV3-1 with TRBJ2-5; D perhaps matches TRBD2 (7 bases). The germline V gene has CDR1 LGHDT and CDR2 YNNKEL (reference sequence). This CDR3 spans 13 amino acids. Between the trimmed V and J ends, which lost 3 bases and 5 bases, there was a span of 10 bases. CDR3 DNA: TGTGCCAGCAGCCAGAGGGGGGGGGAGACCCAGTACTTC. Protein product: CASSQRGGETQYF.

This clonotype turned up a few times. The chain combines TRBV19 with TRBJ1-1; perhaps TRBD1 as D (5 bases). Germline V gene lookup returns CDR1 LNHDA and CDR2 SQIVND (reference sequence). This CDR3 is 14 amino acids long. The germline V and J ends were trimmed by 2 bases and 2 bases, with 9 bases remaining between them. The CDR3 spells CASSIQGSNTEAFF. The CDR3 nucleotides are TGTGCCAGTAGTATACAGGGATCCAACACTGAAGCTTTCTTT.

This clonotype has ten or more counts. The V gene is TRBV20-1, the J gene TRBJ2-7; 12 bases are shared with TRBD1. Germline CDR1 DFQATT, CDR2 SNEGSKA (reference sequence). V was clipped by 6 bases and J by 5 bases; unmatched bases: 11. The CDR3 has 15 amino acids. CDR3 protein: CSAYPGGTGGDEQYF. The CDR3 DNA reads TGCAGTGCGTACCCAGGCGGGACAGGGGGCGACGAGCAGTACTTC.

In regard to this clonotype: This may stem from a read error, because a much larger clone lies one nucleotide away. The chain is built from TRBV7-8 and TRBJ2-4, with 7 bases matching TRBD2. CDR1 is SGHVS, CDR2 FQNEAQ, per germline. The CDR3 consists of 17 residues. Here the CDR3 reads CACSLALGGLAKNIRYF. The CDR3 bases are TGTGCCTGCAGCTTAGCACTCGGGGGGTTGGCCAAAAACATTCGGTACTTC.

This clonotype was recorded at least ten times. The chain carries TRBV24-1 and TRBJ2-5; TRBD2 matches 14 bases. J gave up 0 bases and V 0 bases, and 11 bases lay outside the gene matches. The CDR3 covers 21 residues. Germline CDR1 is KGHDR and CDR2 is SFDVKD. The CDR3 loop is CATSDLRPGLAGGQYQETQYF. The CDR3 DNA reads TGTGCCACCAGTGATTTGCGACCAGGACTAGCGGGGGGACAGTACCAAGAGACCCAGTACTTC.

CDR3 nucleotides: TGTGCCAGCAGCTTAGTTACGACAGCAAACACTGAAGCTTTCTTT. This translates into CASSLVTTANTEAFF. The chain couples TRBV7-2 to TRBJ1-1, with a possible D match to TRBD1 (5 bases). V was clipped by 1 base and J by 2 bases, with 11 bases between them. The CDR3 contains 15 residues. Germline V gene sequence: CDR1 SGHTA, CDR2 FQGNSA.

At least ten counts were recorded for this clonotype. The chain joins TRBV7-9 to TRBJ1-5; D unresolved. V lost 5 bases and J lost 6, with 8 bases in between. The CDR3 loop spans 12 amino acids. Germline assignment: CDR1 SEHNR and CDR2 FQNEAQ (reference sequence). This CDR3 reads CASSGGVQPQHF. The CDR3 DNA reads TGTGCCAGCAGCGGTGGGGTTCAGCCCCAGCATTTT.

The CDR3 here is CASSYLRQDAGYTF. The DNA for the CDR3 is TGTGCCAGCAGTTACCTCCGACAGGACGCTGGCTACACCTTC. This chain uses TRBV6-5 with TRBJ1-2, with a weak D call TRBD1 (6 bases). The CDR3 is made up of 14 amino acids. The V gene's germline CDR1 is MNHEY and CDR2 SVGAGI. V was shortened by 2 bases and J by 7 bases, with 14 bases between the two germline ends.

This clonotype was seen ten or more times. The chain's CDR3 is CASSPGTDQETQYF. CDR3 DNA sequence: TGTGCCAGCAGCCCCGGGACGGACCAAGAGACCCAGTACTTC. The genes are TRBV6-2 or TRBV6-3 and TRBJ2-5; tentatively, D is TRBD1 or TRBD2 (5 bases each). The V and J ends lost 6 bases and 0 bases respectively, with 11 bases between them. The germline CDR1 and CDR2 sequences are MNHEY and SVGEGT. This CDR3 is built from 14 residues.

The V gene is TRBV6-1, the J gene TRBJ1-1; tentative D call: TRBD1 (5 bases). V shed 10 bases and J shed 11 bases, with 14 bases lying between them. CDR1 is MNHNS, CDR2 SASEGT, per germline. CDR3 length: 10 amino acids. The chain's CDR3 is CAIWRGDAFF. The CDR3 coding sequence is TGTGCCATCTGGAGGGGTGATGCTTTCTTT.

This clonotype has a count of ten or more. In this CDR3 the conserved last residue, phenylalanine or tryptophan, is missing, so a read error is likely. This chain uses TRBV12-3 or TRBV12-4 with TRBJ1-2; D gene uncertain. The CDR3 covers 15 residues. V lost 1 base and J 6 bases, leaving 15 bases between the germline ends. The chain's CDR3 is CASSLEGRPGDGYTL. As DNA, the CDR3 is TGTGCCAGCAGTTTAGAGGGCAGGCCGGGAGATGGCTACACCCTC.

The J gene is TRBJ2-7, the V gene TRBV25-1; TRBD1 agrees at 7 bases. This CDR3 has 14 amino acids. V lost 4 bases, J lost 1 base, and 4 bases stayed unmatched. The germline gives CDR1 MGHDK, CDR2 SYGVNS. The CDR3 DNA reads TGTGCCAGCAGTGCCCTGACAGGGTCCTACGAGCAGTACTTC. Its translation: CASSALTGSYEQYF.

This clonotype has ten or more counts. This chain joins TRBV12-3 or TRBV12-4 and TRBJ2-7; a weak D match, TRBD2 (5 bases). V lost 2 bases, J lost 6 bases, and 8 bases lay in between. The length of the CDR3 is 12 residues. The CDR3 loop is CASSLSSGEQYF. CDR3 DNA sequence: TGTGCCAGCAGTTTATCAAGCGGCGAGCAGTACTTC.

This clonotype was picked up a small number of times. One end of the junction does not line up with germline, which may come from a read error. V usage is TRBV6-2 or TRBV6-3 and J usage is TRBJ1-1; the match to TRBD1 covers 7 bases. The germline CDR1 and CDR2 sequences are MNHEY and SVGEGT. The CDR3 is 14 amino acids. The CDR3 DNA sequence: TGTGCCAGCAGTTGGGGACAGATGAACACTGAATCTTTCTTT. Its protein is CASSWGQMNTESFF.

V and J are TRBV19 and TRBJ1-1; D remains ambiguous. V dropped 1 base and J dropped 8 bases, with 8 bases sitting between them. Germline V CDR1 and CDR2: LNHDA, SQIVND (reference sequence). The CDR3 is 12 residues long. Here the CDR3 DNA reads TGTGCCAGTAGTATAGGGCAGAAGGAAGCTTTCTTT. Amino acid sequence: CASSIGQKEAFF.

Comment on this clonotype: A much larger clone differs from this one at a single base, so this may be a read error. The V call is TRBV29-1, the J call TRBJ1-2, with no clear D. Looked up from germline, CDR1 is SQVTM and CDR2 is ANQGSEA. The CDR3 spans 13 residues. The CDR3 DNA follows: TGCATCGTTGAAGATCCGGGGAACTATGGCTACACCTTC. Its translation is CIVEDPGNYGYTF.

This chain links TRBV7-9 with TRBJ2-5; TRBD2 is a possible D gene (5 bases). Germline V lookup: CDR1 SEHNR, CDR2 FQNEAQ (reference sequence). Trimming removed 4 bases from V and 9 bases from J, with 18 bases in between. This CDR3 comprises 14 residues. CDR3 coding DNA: TGTGCCAGCAGCTCTCCCGGCCCCGAGGAGGCCCAGTACTTC. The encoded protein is CASSSPGPEEAQYF.

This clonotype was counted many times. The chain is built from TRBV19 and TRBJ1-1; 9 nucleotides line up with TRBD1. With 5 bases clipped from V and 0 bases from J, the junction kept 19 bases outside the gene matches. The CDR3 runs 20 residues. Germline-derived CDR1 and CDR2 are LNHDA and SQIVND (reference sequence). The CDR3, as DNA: TGTGCCAGTAGTGTCCGGGACAGGGCCTGGGATTTTCTGTTGAACACTGAAGCTTTCTTT. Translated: CASSVRDRAWDFLLNTEAFF.

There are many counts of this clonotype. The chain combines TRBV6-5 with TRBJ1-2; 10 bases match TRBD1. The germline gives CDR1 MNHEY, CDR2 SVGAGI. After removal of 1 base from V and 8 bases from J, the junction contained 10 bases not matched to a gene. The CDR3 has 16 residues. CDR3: CASSYYQTGGKEGYTF. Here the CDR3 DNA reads TGTGCCAGCAGTTACTATCAGACAGGGGGCAAAGAAGGCTACACCTTC.

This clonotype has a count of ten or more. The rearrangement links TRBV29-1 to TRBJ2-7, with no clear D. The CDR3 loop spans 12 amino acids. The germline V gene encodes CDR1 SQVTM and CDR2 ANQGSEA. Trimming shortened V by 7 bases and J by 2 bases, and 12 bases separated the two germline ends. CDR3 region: CSAEDGPYEQYF. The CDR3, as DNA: TGCAGCGCCGAGGACGGGCCCTACGAGCAGTACTTC.

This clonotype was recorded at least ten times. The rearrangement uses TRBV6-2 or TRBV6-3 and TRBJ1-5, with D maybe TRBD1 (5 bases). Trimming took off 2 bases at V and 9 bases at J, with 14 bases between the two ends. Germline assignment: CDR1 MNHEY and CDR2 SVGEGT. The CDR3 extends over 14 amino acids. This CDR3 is CASSYGGEVTPQHF. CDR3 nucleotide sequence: TGTGCCAGCAGTTACGGGGGGGAGGTTACGCCCCAGCATTTT.

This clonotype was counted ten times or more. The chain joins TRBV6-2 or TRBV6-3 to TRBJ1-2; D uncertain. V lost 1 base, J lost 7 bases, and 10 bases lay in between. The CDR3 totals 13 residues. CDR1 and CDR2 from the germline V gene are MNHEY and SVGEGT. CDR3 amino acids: CASSYWEEPGYTF. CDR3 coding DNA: TGTGCCAGCAGTTACTGGGAGGAACCTGGCTACACCTTC.

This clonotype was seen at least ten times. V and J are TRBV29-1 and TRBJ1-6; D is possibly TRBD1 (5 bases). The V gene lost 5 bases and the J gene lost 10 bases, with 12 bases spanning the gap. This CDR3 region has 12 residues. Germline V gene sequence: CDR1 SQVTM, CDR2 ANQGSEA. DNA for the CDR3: TGCAGCGTTCGGTCGGGGGACTCACCCCTCCACTTT. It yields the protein CSVRSGDSPLHF.

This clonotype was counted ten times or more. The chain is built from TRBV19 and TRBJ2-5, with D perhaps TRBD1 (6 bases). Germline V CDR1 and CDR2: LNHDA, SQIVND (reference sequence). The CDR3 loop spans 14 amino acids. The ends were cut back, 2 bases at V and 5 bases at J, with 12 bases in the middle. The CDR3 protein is CASSITGSFETQYF. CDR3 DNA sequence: TGTGCCAGTAGTATAACAGGGTCGTTTGAGACCCAGTACTTC.

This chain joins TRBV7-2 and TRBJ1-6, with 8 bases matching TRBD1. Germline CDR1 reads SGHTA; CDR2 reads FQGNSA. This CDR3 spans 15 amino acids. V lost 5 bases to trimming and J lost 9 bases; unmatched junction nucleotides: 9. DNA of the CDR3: TGTGCCAGCAGCCCCGGCAGGGGGCAGGCTTCACCCCTCCACTTT. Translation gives CASSPGRGQASPLHF.